One sample yielded the 31 T cell receptor beta chains listed below, sequenced in a study of T cells expressing NK-cell markers. TCRdb reprocessed the 5' RACE reads and keeps a single row for each CDR3 protein, giving no DNA. The sample totals 5,500 to 7,500 distinct CDR3 sequences. Sequences were obtained from blood T cells: a sorted CD56 or NKG2C T cell subset, CD4+ or CD8+ T cells, or bulk PBMC T cells (not recorded which). The receptor set was obtained from a man aged 18 to 69 in good health.

The rearrangement uses TRBV15 and TRBJ2-5; absent DNA, TCRdb's TRBD2 call cannot be checked. Germline CDR1 reads LNHNV; CDR2 reads YYDKDF (reference sequence). CDR3 length equals 16 residues. This CDR3 reads CATSYILAGGPETQYF. Looking up the rest from reference TRBV15 and TRBJ2-5 gives the full variable domain: DAMVIQNPRYQVTQFGKPVTLSCSQTLNHNVMYWYQQKSSQAPKLLFHYYDKDFNNEADTPDNFQSRRPNTSFCFLDIRSPGLGDTAMYLCATSYILAGGPETQYFGPGTRLLVL.

The V and J genes are TRBV25-1 and TRBJ2-2; TCRdb proposes TRBD1, but this gene call is untestable without DNA. The germline gives CDR1 MGHDK, CDR2 SYGVNS. This CDR3 spans 15 amino acids. CDR3 protein: CASSESRGDTGELFF. Drawing the rest from reference TRBV25-1 and TRBJ2-2, the complete variable domain is EADIYQTPRYLVIGTGKKITLECSQTMGHDKMYWYQQDPGMELHLIHYSYGVNSTEKGDLSSESTVSRIRTEHFPLTLESARPSHTSQYLCASSESRGDTGELFFGEGSRLTVL.

The chain uses TRBV28 and TRBJ2-2; TCRdb's D gene call, TRBD1, goes unchecked for lack of DNA. Per the germline V gene, CDR1 is MDHEN and CDR2 is SYDVKM. The CDR3 sequence is 21 residues long. CDR3: CASSLGIRDRGRSGRTGELFF.

This chain uses TRBV7-9 with TRBJ2-3; the TRBD1 assignment by TCRdb is unverifiable without DNA. This CDR3 is 15 amino acids long. Germline V gene lookup returns CDR1 SEHNR and CDR2 FQNEAQ (reference sequence). CDR3 residues: CASSLGGGDTDTQYF.

CDR3 sequence reads: CASSFGLAGNTDTQYF. The genes are TRBV6-5 and TRBJ2-3; as DNA is missing, the TRBD2 call by TCRdb cannot be tested. The CDR3 runs 16 residues. CDR1 is MNHEY, CDR2 SVGAGI, per germline.

The V call is TRBV4-1, the J call TRBJ2-7; the TRBD1 assignment by TCRdb is unverifiable without DNA. The germline V gene has CDR1 MGHRA and CDR2 YSYEKL. The CDR3 runs 16 residues. CDR3 loop: CASSQEEGAGGYEQYF.

The chain employs TRBV11-3 and TRBJ1-5; checking the TCRdb D call of TRBD1 is not possible without DNA. The CDR3 consists of 16 residues. CDR1 and CDR2 (germline): SGHNT, YENEEA. This CDR3 reads CASSLAGTEICPPQHF.

J is TRBJ1-5 and V is TRBV20-1; TCRdb gives TRBD1 as the D gene, but with no DNA this cannot be confirmed. Per the germline V gene, CDR1 is DFQATT and CDR2 is SNEGSKA (reference sequence). The CDR3 has 14 residues. The CDR3: CSARGQGAHQPQHF.

The chain joins TRBV7-2 to TRBJ1-1. The germline V gene has CDR1 SGHTA and CDR2 FQGNSA. CDR3 size: 14 residues. The CDR3 loop is CASSELGAGTEAFF.

Measured by frequency, this clonotype is hyperexpanded. The rearrangement joins TRBV14 to TRBJ2-7; TCRdb designates TRBD2, a call that cannot be tested without DNA. The V gene's germline CDR1 is SGHDN and CDR2 FVKESK. The CDR3 consists of 13 residues. The CDR3 here is CASSLAGGYEQYF.

The rearrangement uses TRBV5-6 and TRBJ2-7; with no DNA, the TCRdb D assignment of TRBD2 cannot be verified. This CDR3 region has 17 residues. Germline-derived CDR1 and CDR2 are SGHDT and YYEEEE. CDR3 protein: CASSLLSEGWRNYEQYF.

CDR3 in amino acids: CASSWGRGSKNIQYF. The chain uses TRBV5-1 and TRBJ2-4. From germline, CDR1 is SGHRS and CDR2 YFSETQ. This CDR3 has 15 residues.

V gene TRBV19 combines with J gene TRBJ2-7; checking the TCRdb D call of TRBD2 is not possible without DNA. CDR1 is LNHDA, CDR2 SQIVND, per germline (reference sequence). The CDR3 is made up of 13 amino acids. Here the CDR3 reads CASSLGEGYEQYF.

The chain carries TRBV6-5 and TRBJ2-3; no DNA is available, so the TRBD1 call from TCRdb remains unchecked. CDR1 is MNHEY, CDR2 SVGAGI, per germline. The CDR3 runs to 16 residues. CDR3: CASSSGQFDGTDTQYF.

CDR3 amino acids: CASGVLVSNEQFF. The chain couples TRBV19 to TRBJ2-1. Germline V gene lookup returns CDR1 LNHDA and CDR2 SQIVND (reference sequence). This CDR3 is built from 13 residues.

The V call is TRBV12-5, the J call TRBJ2-7. In germline, CDR1 is LGHNT, CDR2 FRNRAP. The CDR3 has 13 amino acids. This CDR3 reads CASGLASSYEQYF.

This sequence joins TRBV7-3 and TRBJ1-1; TCRdb outputs TRBD1, but without DNA this stays unchecked. In germline, CDR1 is SGHTA, CDR2 FQGTGA. The CDR3 runs to 14 residues. The CDR3 reads CASSPGTANTEAFF.

This clonotype is medium-sized by frequency. This chain joins TRBV3-1 and TRBJ2-6. Germline-derived CDR1 and CDR2 are LGHDT and YNNKEL (reference sequence). The CDR3 covers 16 residues. The chain's CDR3 is CASSQGTGTGANVLTF.

The chain has TRBV18 and TRBJ2-5; TCRdb lists TRBD2, though no DNA is available to test this call. The germline CDR1 and CDR2 sequences are KGHSH and LQKENI. CDR3 length equals 15 residues. CDR3 amino acids: CASSPPGGLQETQYF.

V is TRBV6-4 and J is TRBJ2-2; absent DNA, TCRdb's TRBD1 call cannot be checked. Germline CDR1 reads MRHNA; CDR2 reads SNTAGT. The CDR3 sequence is 16 residues long. This CDR3 is CASSGSPGRDTGELFF.

The chain uses TRBV5-1 and TRBJ2-1; TCRdb outputs TRBD1, but without DNA this stays unchecked. Germline-derived CDR1 and CDR2 are SGHRS and YFSETQ. This CDR3 contains 14 residues. The CDR3 sequence is CASGPGQYYNEQFF.

This sequence joins TRBV6-4 and TRBJ2-3; the TRBD2 assignment by TCRdb is unverifiable without DNA. CDR1 and CDR2 (germline): MRHNA, SNTAGT. The CDR3 runs 16 residues. The CDR3 spells CASSDSGGSGTDTQYF.

The V gene is TRBV7-2, the J gene TRBJ2-5; TCRdb reports TRBD1, a call that lacks DNA to check it against. Germline V gives CDR1 SGHTA, CDR2 FQGNSA. The CDR3 loop spans 16 amino acids. The CDR3 spells CASSPRERGVRETQYF.

The chain is built from TRBV5-4 and TRBJ2-1; checking the TCRdb D call of TRBD2 is not possible without DNA. The CDR3 has 15 amino acids. CDR1 and CDR2 (germline): SGHNT, YYREEE (reference sequence). The CDR3 protein is CASRTPGGPVNEQFF.

This chain connects TRBV20-1 to TRBJ2-5; with no DNA, the TCRdb D assignment of TRBD1 cannot be verified. CDR3 length: 14 residues. Germline V gene sequence: CDR1 DFQATT, CDR2 SNEGSKA (reference sequence). CDR3 in amino acids: CSARTGDLLETQYF.

This chain joins TRBV6-4 and TRBJ2-3; TCRdb outputs TRBD2, but without DNA this stays unchecked. CDR1 and CDR2 from the germline V gene are MRHNA and SNTAGT. This CDR3 comprises 18 residues. CDR3 region: CASSDSVSGGPSTDTQYF.

This chain joins TRBV6-1 and TRBJ2-5; TCRdb designates TRBD1, a call that cannot be tested without DNA. The CDR3 runs to 14 residues. Germline CDR1 reads MNHNS; CDR2 reads SASEGT. The CDR3 loop is CASSRGVEVETQYF.

The J gene is TRBJ2-2, the V gene TRBV6-4; TCRdb reports TRBD2, a call that lacks DNA to check it against. The CDR3 has 15 amino acids. CDR1 and CDR2 from the germline V gene are MRHNA and SNTAGT. The CDR3 here is CASSDLSSNTGELFF.

The chain combines TRBV2 with TRBJ2-6; without DNA, the TCRdb call of TRBD1 cannot be checked. The CDR3 extends over 16 amino acids. CDR1 is SNHLY, CDR2 FYNNEI, per germline. The CDR3 here is CASSALGGSGANVLTF.

This CDR3 is CASSVNPDETYNEQFF. The chain has TRBV6-4 and TRBJ2-1. The CDR3 is 16 residues long. Germline CDR1 MRHNA, CDR2 SNTAGT.

V is TRBV29-1 and J is TRBJ2-5. CDR1 is SQVTM and CDR2 is ANQGSEA in the germline V gene. This CDR3 contains 13 residues. CDR3 sequence reads: CSVAQDFQETQYF.